A single sample is the source of the 32 T cell receptor beta chains below, sequenced in a study of shared clonotypes between healthy human individuals. CD45RO-negative CD8 cells positively selected for CCR7 made up the naive population, which excluded terminally differentiated effector memory CD45RA+ cells. Sequencing was performed with immunoSEQ multiplex PCR; in TCRdb, only in-frame clones are kept and a portion is missing. The table shows some 2 million clones, with approximately 94% occurring only once. Material: naive CD8+ T cells sorted from blood. Every receptor here comes from a man aged 18 to 29 in good health.

The rearrangement joins TRBV7-3 to TRBJ1-4; no clear D. The CDR3 length is 16 residues. The V and J ends lost 2 bases and 0 bases respectively, with 10 bases between them. Germline assignment: CDR1 SGHTA and CDR2 FQGTGA. The CDR3 sequence is CASSLPTPPTNEKLFF. CDR3 DNA sequence: TGTGCCAGCAGCTTACCGACACCACCAACTAATGAAAAACTGTTTTTT. Combining the CDR3 with reference TRBV7-3 and TRBJ1-4 gives the whole variable domain GAGVSQTPSNKVTEKGKYVELRCDPISGHTALYWYRQSLGQGPEFLIYFQGTGAADDSGLPNDRFFAVRPEGSVSTLKIQRTERGDSAVYLCASSLPTPPTNEKLFFGSGTQLSVL.

Comments on this clone: The same CDR3 can be traced to other DNA sequences in this sample. CDR3 amino acids: CASSLRGGSTDTQYF. The DNA of the CDR3 is TGTGCCAGCAGCTTACGGGGAGGGAGCACAGATACGCAGTATTTT. V usage is TRBV7-2 and J usage is TRBJ2-3, with 7 bases identical to TRBD2. Trimming took 2 bases from V and 0 from J; bases not matched to a gene: 2. Germline CDR1 reads SGHTA; CDR2 reads FQGNSA. The CDR3 has 15 residues.

The J gene is TRBJ1-1, the V gene TRBV30, with TRBD1 as a possible D gene (5 bases). This CDR3 has 13 amino acids. Germline CDR1 and CDR2: GTSNPN and SVGIG (reference sequence). The V and J ends lost 6 bases and 11 bases respectively, with 22 bases between them. The CDR3 loop reads CACQPGDENGAFF. CDR3 sequence (DNA): TGTGCCTGCCAACCCGGGGACGAGAATGGGGCTTTCTTT.

The chain links TRBV27 to TRBJ2-2, with D perhaps TRBD1 (6 bases). V lost 4 bases, J lost 1 base, and 10 bases lay in between. CDR1 and CDR2 (germline): MNHEY, SMNVEV (reference sequence). CDR3 length: 15 residues. The CDR3 nucleotides read TGTGCCAGCAGTTCTCACAGGGTGAACACCGGGGAGCTGTTTTTT. Translation gives CASSSHRVNTGELFF.

The chain recombines TRBV28 with TRBJ2-7, with D maybe TRBD1 (5 bases). Germline V CDR1 and CDR2: MDHEN, SYDVKM. Trimming cost V 5 bases and J 5 bases, with 13 bases left between them. The length of the CDR3 is 13 residues. CDR3 sequence (DNA): TGTGCCAGCAGTACGCTAGGGGTCCACGAGCAGTACTTC. The encoded protein is CASSTLGVHEQYF.

The chain links TRBV13 to TRBJ2-5; 9 bases match TRBD1. In germline, CDR1 is PRHDT, CDR2 FYEKMQ (reference sequence). CDR3 size: 14 residues. V was clipped by 4 bases and J by 5 bases; unmatched bases: 5. In DNA form, the CDR3 reads TGTGCCAGCAGCTCGGACAGGGGAGGGGAGACCCAGTACTTC. Protein sequence: CASSSDRGGETQYF.

V and J are TRBV7-9 and TRBJ2-4; D uncertain. The CDR3 contains 12 residues. V lost 5 bases and J lost 8, with 10 bases in between. Per germline, CDR1 SEHNR and CDR2 FQNEAQ (reference sequence). CDR3 DNA sequence: TGTGCCAGCAGCCCTGACCTAGACATTCAGTACTTC. As protein: CASSPDLDIQYF.

The chain combines TRBV4-1 with TRBJ2-7, with a tentative D call TRBD2 (5 bases). The CDR3 covers 13 residues. CDR1 is MGHRA, CDR2 YSYEKL, per germline. Trimming left V 5 bases short and J 7 bases short, with 15 bases between. DNA of the CDR3: TGCGCCAGCAGCTACGCCAGCGGTGGGGAGCAGTACTTC. Translated, it gives CASSYASGGEQYF.

The chain joins TRBV5-8 to TRBJ2-3, with TRBD1 identical over 7 bases. The V gene's germline CDR1 is SGHTS and CDR2 YDEGEE. Trimming removed 0 bases from V and 2 bases from J; junction bases left unmatched: 3. The CDR3 sequence is 15 residues long. The CDR3 DNA sequence: TGTGCCAGCAGCTTGGAGACAGGGACCACAGATACGCAGTATTTT. It specifies CASSLETGTTDTQYF.

The rearrangement uses TRBV29-1 and TRBJ2-6, with 8 bases matching TRBD1. This CDR3 comprises 16 residues. CDR1 is SQVTM, CDR2 ANQGSEA, per germline. Losses at the gene ends were 7 bases for V and 0 bases for J; bases not matched to a gene: 8. Here the CDR3 reads CSASGGDSSGANVLTF. The CDR3 DNA reads as TGCAGCGCCTCAGGGGGCGACAGCTCTGGGGCCAACGTCCTGACTTTC.

CDR3 nucleotides: TGTGCCAGCAGTTTTGACAGGGCAAGGGAAAAACTGTTTTTT. Residues: CASSFDRAREKLFF. This rearrangement joins TRBV27 to TRBJ1-4, with 7 bases aligning to TRBD1. The germline gives CDR1 MNHEY, CDR2 SMNVEV (reference sequence). Unmatched junction bases numbered 6, after V lost 3 bases and J lost 8 bases. CDR3 length: 14 residues. The variable domain in full, with the rest retrieved from reference TRBV27 and TRBJ1-4, is EAQVTQNPRYLITVTGKKLTVTCSQNMNHEYMSWYRQDPGLGLRQIYYSMNVEVTDKGDVPEGYKVSRKEKRNFPLILESPSPNQTSLYFCASSFDRAREKLFFGSGTQLSVL.

Here the CDR3 DNA reads TGCGCCAGCAGCTTGGAGGACAGTGCCCCCTACGAGCAGTACTTC. Its translation is CASSLEDSAPYEQYF. The chain recombines TRBV5-1 with TRBJ2-7, with D possibly TRBD1 on 6 matching bases. This CDR3 is 15 amino acids long. V was cut by 0 bases and J by 2 bases, with 12 bases left in between. Germline CDR1 and CDR2: SGHRS and YFSETQ.

This chain uses TRBV28 with TRBJ2-7; D might be TRBD2 (6 bases). Deletions cut 4 bases from V and 5 bases from J, with 18 bases between. Germline V gene lookup returns CDR1 MDHEN and CDR2 SYDVKM. CDR3 length equals 15 residues. The CDR3 reads CASSSRDGGGDEQYF. In DNA form, the CDR3 reads TGTGCCAGCAGTTCCCGGGACGGAGGCGGGGACGAGCAGTACTTC.

A word on this clone: At the DNA level, this CDR3 is encoded by other sequences in the same sample as well. The chain carries TRBV4-1 and TRBJ2-7; 11 bases line up with TRBD2. Germline CDR1 MGHRA, CDR2 YSYEKL. The CDR3 is 15 residues long. V lost 2 bases and J lost 6; bases outside the gene matches: 6. The CDR3 nucleotides are TGCGCCAGCAGCCAATTAACTAGCGGGGGAATCGAGCAGTACTTC. This translates into CASSQLTSGGIEQYF.

The chain uses TRBV5-1 and TRBJ1-1, with TRBD1 identical over 7 bases. V gave up 4 bases and J gave up 0 bases; unmatched junction bases: 9. The CDR3 is made up of 16 amino acids. The V gene's germline CDR1 is SGHRS and CDR2 YFSETQ. The CDR3 sequence is CASSLGTASMNTEAFF. The CDR3 DNA reads as TGCGCCAGCAGCCTCGGGACAGCCAGTATGAACACTGAAGCTTTCTTT.

Turning to this clone: At the DNA level, this CDR3 is encoded by other sequences in the same sample as well. The chain couples TRBV9 to TRBJ2-2; D gene unclear. The CDR3 loop spans 12 amino acids. Germline loops: CDR1 SGDLS, CDR2 YYNGEE. The germline V and J ends were trimmed by 0 bases and 8 bases, with 5 bases remaining between them. In DNA, the CDR3 is TGTGCCAGCAGCGTAGAAGCTGGGGAGCTGTTTTTT. This gives the protein CASSVEAGELFF.

V is TRBV2 and J is TRBJ2-7, with D possibly matching TRBD2 (5 bases). Germline V gene sequence: CDR1 SNHLY, CDR2 FYNNEI. The V end lost 7 bases, the J end lost 3 bases, and 13 bases lay between the germline ends. The CDR3 spans 13 residues. The CDR3 sequence: CASNSGLNYEQYF. CDR3 DNA sequence: TGTGCCAGCAACAGCGGCTTAAACTACGAGCAGTACTTC.

V is TRBV28 and J is TRBJ2-7; 8 bases are a match to TRBD1. This CDR3 comprises 13 residues. J was trimmed by 7 bases and V by 4 bases; bases with no gene match: 6. The germline CDR1 and CDR2 sequences are MDHEN and SYDVKM. As DNA, the CDR3 is TGTGCCAGCAGTTCGACAGGGGCGGTTGAGCAGTACTTC. It codes for CASSSTGAVEQYF.

The chain is built from TRBV13 and TRBJ1-4, with no clear D. The CDR3 runs to 13 residues. Trimming cost V 5 bases and J 8 bases, with 12 bases left between them. CDR1 is PRHDT and CDR2 is FYEKMQ in the germline V gene (reference sequence). The CDR3, as DNA: TGTGCCAGCAGCCAAAGCGGTTTAGAAAAACTGTTTTTT. It yields the protein CASSQSGLEKLFF. Complete variable domain (other parts from reference TRBV13 and TRBJ1-4): AAGVIQSPRHLIKEKRETATLKCYPIPRHDTVYWYQQGPGQDPQFLISFYEKMQSDKGSIPDRFSAQQFSDYHSELNMSSLELGDSALYFCASSQSGLEKLFFGSGTQLSVL.

V is TRBV7-8 and J is TRBJ2-7; D is undetermined. Trimming stripped 5 bases from V and 3 bases from J, with 11 bases between. The CDR3 covers 13 residues. Germline V gives CDR1 SGHVS, CDR2 FQNEAQ. This chain's CDR3 is CASSPHRRYEQYF. Written as DNA, the CDR3 is TGTGCCAGCAGCCCTCACCGACGCTACGAGCAGTACTTC.

The gene calls are TRBV27 and TRBJ1-2; D unclear. Trimming took 0 bases from V and 8 from J, leaving 10 bases between them. This CDR3 spans 13 amino acids. CDR1 is MNHEY and CDR2 is SMNVEV in the germline V gene (reference sequence). Here the CDR3 DNA reads TGTGCCAGCAGTTTATCGCCAGCCATAGGCTACACCTTC. The encoded protein is CASSLSPAIGYTF.

Only one count was recorded for this clone. This chain uses TRBV29-1 with TRBJ1-2; D gene unclear. Looked up from germline, CDR1 is SQVTM and CDR2 is ANQGSEA. This CDR3 is 16 amino acids long. V shed 2 bases and J shed 3 bases, with 19 bases lying between them. CDR3 residues: CSVEFVRKGSDYGYTF. CDR3 coding DNA: TGCAGCGTTGAATTCGTCAGGAAGGGATCCGACTATGGCTACACCTTC.

The genes are TRBV27 and TRBJ2-7; D might be TRBD2 (6 bases). Between the trimmed V and J ends, which lost 6 bases and 2 bases, there was a span of 14 bases. Germline CDR1 MNHEY, CDR2 SMNVEV (reference sequence). The CDR3 loop spans 14 amino acids. The CDR3 sequence: CASSRGTDAYEQYF. The CDR3 DNA reads as TGTGCCAGCAGCCGGGGGACGGACGCCTACGAGCAGTACTTC.

As to this clone: At one boundary the junction diverges from the germline segment, which might be a read error. This chain connects TRBV18 to TRBJ1-1, with D uncertain. There are 16 residues in the CDR3. The V gene's germline CDR1 is KGHSH and CDR2 LQKENI. CDR3 sequence reads: CAGSPRTAASNTEAFF. The CDR3 coding sequence is TGTGCCGGCTCACCACGAACGGCAGCCTCTAACACTGAAGCTTTCTTT.

V is TRBV15 and J is TRBJ1-4, with D uncertain. Germline V gives CDR1 LNHNV, CDR2 YYDKDF (reference sequence). With 0 bases removed from V and 0 bases from J, the gap between germline ends came to 8 bases. The CDR3 consists of 16 residues. The CDR3 reads CATSRDHASTNEKLFF. CDR3 nucleotides: TGTGCCACCAGCAGAGATCACGCGTCAACTAATGAAAAACTGTTTTTT.

This clone is a singleton in its sample. V is TRBV25-1 and J is TRBJ1-6; D is possibly TRBD1 (5 bases). Trimming left V 4 bases short and J 7 bases short, with 20 bases between. The CDR3 extends over 17 amino acids. CDR1 and CDR2 from the germline V gene are MGHDK and SYGVNS. CDR3 bases: TGTGCCAGCAGTGGTTCCCTCGGGGGATACGGGAATTCACCCCTCCACTTT. Translated: CASSGSLGGYGNSPLHF. The full variable domain, its missing parts supplied by reference TRBV25-1 and TRBJ1-6, is EADIYQTPRYLVIGTGKKITLECSQTMGHDKMYWYQQDPGMELHLIHYSYGVNSTEKGDLSSESTVSRIRTEHFPLTLESARPSHTSQYLCASSGSLGGYGNSPLHFGNGTRLTVT.

The chain has TRBV7-8 and TRBJ1-2; TRBD1 might be the D (5 bases). V lost 2 bases, J lost 8 bases, and 12 bases lay in between. Looked up from germline, CDR1 is SGHVS and CDR2 is FQNEAQ. The CDR3 is 13 amino acids. The CDR3 DNA follows: TGTGCCAGCAGCTTAAAAAGGGACTGGGGCTACACCTTC. This codes for CASSLKRDWGYTF.

The CDR3 reads CASSEVQGAKNIQYF. The CDR3, as DNA: TGCGCCAGCAGTGAGGTCCAGGGGGCCAAAAACATTCAGTACTTC. The V call is TRBV10-1, the J call TRBJ2-4, with D possibly TRBD1 on 6 matching bases. This CDR3 region has 15 residues. Germline-derived CDR1 and CDR2 are WNHNN and SYGVQD (reference sequence). V was shortened by 2 bases and J by 1 base, with 9 bases between the two germline ends.

The J gene is TRBJ2-5, the V gene TRBV7-2; perhaps TRBD2 as D (6 bases). Trimming took 1 base from V and 1 from J, leaving 13 bases between them. CDR3 length: 16 residues. Germline V CDR1 and CDR2: SGHTA, FQGNSA. CDR3 sequence (DNA): TGTGCCAGCAGCTTAGTGACTACTAGCAGCCAAGAGACCCAGTACTTC. Translated: CASSLVTTSSQETQYF.

This clone was seen once. CDR3 nucleotides: TGCGCCAGCAGCCAAGAAGAAGGGGGAAGGGCGGACGGGGAGAACTATGGCTACACCTTC. It translates to CASSQEEGGRADGENYGYTF. The chain recombines TRBV4-1 with TRBJ1-2, with a tentative D call TRBD1 (6 bases). The CDR3 is 20 amino acids. V was shortened by 0 bases and J by 2 bases, with 25 bases between the two germline ends. Germline loops: CDR1 MGHRA, CDR2 YSYEKL.

The V call is TRBV15, the J call TRBJ2-1, with D maybe TRBD2 (6 bases). Looked up from germline, CDR1 is LNHNV and CDR2 is YYDKDF (reference sequence). The CDR3 contains 13 residues. The ends were cut back, 8 bases at V and 8 bases at J, with 16 bases in the middle. The CDR3 here is CATSSGLVDEQFF. Here the CDR3 DNA reads TGTGCCACCTCTTCGGGACTTGTCGATGAGCAGTTCTTC.

In DNA form, the CDR3 reads TGCGCCAGCAGTGGGACTAGCAGAAACAATGAGCAGTTCTTC. Protein: CASSGTSRNNEQFF. V gene TRBV23-1 combines with J gene TRBJ2-1; TRBD2 aligns across 9 bases. TRBV23-1 is assigned to the ORF class and has an uncertain function. Trimming cost V 5 bases and J 5 bases; bases outside gene matches: 4. The CDR3 is 14 residues long.